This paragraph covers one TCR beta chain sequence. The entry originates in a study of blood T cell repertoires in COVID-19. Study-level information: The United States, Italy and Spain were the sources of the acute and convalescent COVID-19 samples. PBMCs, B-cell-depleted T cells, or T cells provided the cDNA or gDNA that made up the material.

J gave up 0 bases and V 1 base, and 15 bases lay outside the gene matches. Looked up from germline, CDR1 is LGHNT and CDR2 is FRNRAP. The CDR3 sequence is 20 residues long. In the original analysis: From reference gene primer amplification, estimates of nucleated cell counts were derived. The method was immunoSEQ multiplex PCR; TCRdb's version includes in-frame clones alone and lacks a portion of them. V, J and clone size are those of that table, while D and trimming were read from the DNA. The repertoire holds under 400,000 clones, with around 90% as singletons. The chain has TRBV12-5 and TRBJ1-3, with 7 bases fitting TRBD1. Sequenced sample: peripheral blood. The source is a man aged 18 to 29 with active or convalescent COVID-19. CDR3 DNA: TGTGCTAGTGGTTTGGAAAGACAAGACAGGGCATTGGGCTCTGGAAACACCATATATTTT. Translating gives CASGLERQDRALGSGNTIYF.